Shown below are 10 T cell receptor beta chains from a single sample sequenced in a study of cytomegalovirus exposure and HLA in healthy donors. The PCR had 60 Vbeta and 13 Jbeta primers. The table came from immunoSEQ multiplex PCR; TCRdb's copy has only in-frame clones and leaves some out. Of some 140,000 clones listed, around 77% are singletons. The sequencing input was PBMCs. The receptors here all came from a man in his fifties or sixties in good health and CMV-seronegative.

V and J are TRBV6-6 and TRBJ2-7, with 12 bases lining up with TRBD1. Unmatched junction bases numbered 3, after V lost 5 bases and J lost 4 bases. There are 14 residues in the CDR3. Germline V CDR1 and CDR2: MNHNY, SVGAGI (reference sequence). CDR3 sequence: CASSGTGGAYEQYF. The DNA of the CDR3 is TGTGCCAGCAGTGGGACAGGGGGCGCGTACGAGCAGTACTTC.

This clone was detected a few times. The chain recombines TRBV5-6 with TRBJ2-1; D may be TRBD2 (6 bases). CDR3 length: 15 amino acids. Trimming left V 2 bases short and J 6 bases short, with 15 bases between. Germline V CDR1 and CDR2: SGHDT, YYEEEE. In DNA, the CDR3 is TGTGCCAGCAGCTTCGAGAGTAGCGGTGTCAATGAGCAGTTCTTC. Translation gives CASSFESSGVNEQFF.

The chain uses TRBV5-6 and TRBJ2-5; 9 bases align to TRBD1. The germline gives CDR1 SGHDT, CDR2 YYEEEE. This CDR3 has 16 residues. Trimming at V came to 1 base and at J to 4 bases, leaving 8 bases not matched to a gene. CDR3 sequence: CASSLPGQGITETQYF. DNA of the CDR3: TGTGCCAGCAGCTTGCCAGGACAGGGGATTACAGAGACCCAGTACTTC.

This clone was detected only once. V is TRBV11-2 and J is TRBJ1-3; a weak D match, TRBD1 (6 bases). Germline V CDR1 and CDR2: SGHAT, FQNNGV. CDR3 length: 15 residues. Trimming removed 5 bases at V and 2 bases at J, with 13 bases between. The CDR3 loop is CASSHSHRAGNTIYF. The DNA of the CDR3 is TGTGCCAGCAGCCATTCCCACAGGGCTGGAAACACCATATATTTT.

This chain links TRBV2 with TRBJ1-4; D is possibly TRBD1 (6 bases). Deletions cut 8 bases from V and 3 bases from J, with 16 bases between. The CDR3 contains 15 residues. The germline CDR1 and CDR2 sequences are SNHLY and FYNNEI. CDR3 sequence: CASRRDTLANEKLFF. In DNA, the CDR3 is TGTGCCAGCCGCCGGGACACCCTGGCTAATGAAAAACTGTTTTTT.

The chain links TRBV5-4 to TRBJ2-2; 7 nucleotides match TRBD1. Trimming took 2 bases from V and 3 from J; bases not matched to a gene: 4. CDR3 length: 15 residues. From germline, CDR1 is SGHNT and CDR2 YYREEE (reference sequence). CDR3 DNA sequence: TGTGCCAGCAGCTTTAGCAGGGGGTACACCGGGGAGCTGTTTTTT. Amino acids: CASSFSRGYTGELFF. The full variable domain, rest sourced from reference TRBV5-4 and TRBJ2-2, is ETGVTQSPTHLIKTRGQQVTLRCSSQSGHNTVSWYQQALGQGPQFIFQYYREEENGRGNFPPRFSGLQFPNYSSELNVNALELDDSALYLCASSFSRGYTGELFFGEGSRLTVL.

This clone was detected only a few times. The chain employs TRBV2 and TRBJ1-2, with a possible D match to TRBD1 (6 bases). The CDR3 consists of 13 residues. V lost 1 base, J lost 4 bases, and 7 bases lay in between. Germline CDR1 is SNHLY and CDR2 is FYNNEI. CDR3 bases: TGTGCCAGCAGTGAAGTGGGGGCCTATGGCTACACCTTC. Amino acid sequence: CASSEVGAYGYTF.

The chain couples TRBV28 to TRBJ2-6; 8 bases line up with TRBD1. Trimming took 4 bases from V and 0 from J; bases not matched to a gene: 8. CDR3 length: 18 amino acids. CDR1 MDHEN and CDR2 SYDVKM come from the germline V gene. CDR3 sequence: CASSSRPGTGSGANVLTF. In DNA form, the CDR3 reads TGTGCCAGCAGTTCTCGTCCCGGGACAGGCTCTGGGGCCAACGTCCTGACTTTC.

V and J are TRBV6-1 and TRBJ2-4, with TRBD1 matching 7 bases. Germline assignment: CDR1 MNHNS and CDR2 SASEGT. V trimming: 0 bases; J trimming: 3 bases; junction bases outside the gene matches: 2. The CDR3 contains 15 residues. DNA for the CDR3: TGTGCCAGCAGTGAAGCCAGGGGGAACAAAAACATTCAGTACTTC. Translating gives CASSEARGNKNIQYF.

This clone was counted only a few times. V is TRBV18 and J is TRBJ1-1; D is uncertain. Trimming cost V 4 bases and J 6 bases, with 6 bases left between them. CDR1 is KGHSH and CDR2 is LQKENI in the germline V gene. The CDR3 contains 11 residues. CDR3 DNA: TGTGCCAGCTCACACCGGGCTGAAGCTTTCTTT. Amino acid sequence: CASSHRAEAFF.